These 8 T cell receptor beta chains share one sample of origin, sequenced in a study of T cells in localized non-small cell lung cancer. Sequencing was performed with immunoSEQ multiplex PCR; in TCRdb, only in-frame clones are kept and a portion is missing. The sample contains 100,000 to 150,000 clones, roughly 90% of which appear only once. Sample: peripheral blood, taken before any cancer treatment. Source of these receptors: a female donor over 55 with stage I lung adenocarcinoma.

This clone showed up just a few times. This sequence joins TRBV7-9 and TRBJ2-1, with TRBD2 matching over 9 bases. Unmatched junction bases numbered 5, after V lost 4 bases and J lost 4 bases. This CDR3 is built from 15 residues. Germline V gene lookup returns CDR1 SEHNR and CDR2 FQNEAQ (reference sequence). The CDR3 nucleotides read TGTGCCAGCAGCTGGGCTAGCGGGATATACAATGAGCAGTTCTTC. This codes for CASSWASGIYNEQFF.

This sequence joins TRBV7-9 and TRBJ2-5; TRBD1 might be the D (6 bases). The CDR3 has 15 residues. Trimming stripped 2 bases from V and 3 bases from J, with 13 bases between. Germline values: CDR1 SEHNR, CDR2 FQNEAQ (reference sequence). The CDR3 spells CASSLRKGTKETQYF. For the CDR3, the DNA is TGTGCCAGCAGCTTACGTAAAGGGACAAAAGAGACCCAGTACTTC. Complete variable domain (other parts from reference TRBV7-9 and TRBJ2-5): DTGVSQNPRHKITKRGQNVTFRCDPISEHNRLYWYRQTLGQGPEFLTYFQNEAQLEKSRLLSDRFSAERPKGSFSTLEIQRTEQGDSAMYLCASSLRKGTKETQYFGPGTRLLVL.

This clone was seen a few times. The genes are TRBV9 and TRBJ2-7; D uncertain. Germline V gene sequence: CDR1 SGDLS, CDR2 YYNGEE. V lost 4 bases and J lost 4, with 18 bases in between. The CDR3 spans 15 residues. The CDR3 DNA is TGTGCCAGCAGCCCTCACCGAGGCTTAAGTTACGAGCAGTACTTC. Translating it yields CASSPHRGLSYEQYF.

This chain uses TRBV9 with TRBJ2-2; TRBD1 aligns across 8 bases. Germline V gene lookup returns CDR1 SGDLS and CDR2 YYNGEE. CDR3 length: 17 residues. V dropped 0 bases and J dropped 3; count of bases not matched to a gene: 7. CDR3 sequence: CASSVDRTGLYTGELFF. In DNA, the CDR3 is TGTGCCAGCAGCGTAGATAGGACAGGGCTTTACACCGGGGAGCTGTTTTTT.

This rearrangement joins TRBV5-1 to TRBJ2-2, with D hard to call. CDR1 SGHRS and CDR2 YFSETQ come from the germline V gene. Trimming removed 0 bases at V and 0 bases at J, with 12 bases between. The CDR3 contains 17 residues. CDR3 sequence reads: CASSLASNSANTGELFF. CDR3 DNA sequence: TGCGCCAGCAGCTTGGCCTCGAACTCCGCGAACACCGGGGAGCTGTTTTTT.

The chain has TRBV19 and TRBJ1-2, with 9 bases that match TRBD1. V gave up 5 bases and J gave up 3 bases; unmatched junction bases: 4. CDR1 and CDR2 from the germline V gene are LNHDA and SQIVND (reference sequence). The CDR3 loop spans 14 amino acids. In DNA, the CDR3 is TGTGCCAGTAGTGGAAGGGACAGGGACTATGGCTACACCTTC. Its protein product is CASSGRDRDYGYTF.

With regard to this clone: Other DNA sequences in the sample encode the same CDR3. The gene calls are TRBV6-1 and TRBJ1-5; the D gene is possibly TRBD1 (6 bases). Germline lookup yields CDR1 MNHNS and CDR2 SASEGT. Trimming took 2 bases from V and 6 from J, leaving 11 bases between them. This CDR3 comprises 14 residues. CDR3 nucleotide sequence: TGTGCCAGCAGTGAAACCGGGGGCGGTCAGCCCCAGCATTTT. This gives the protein CASSETGGGQPQHF.

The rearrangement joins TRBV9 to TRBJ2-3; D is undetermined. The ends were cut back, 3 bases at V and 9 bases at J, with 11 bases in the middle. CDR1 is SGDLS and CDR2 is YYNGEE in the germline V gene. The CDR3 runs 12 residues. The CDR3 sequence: CASSGLADTQYF. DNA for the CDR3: TGTGCCAGCAGCGGGTTAGCCGACACGCAGTATTTT. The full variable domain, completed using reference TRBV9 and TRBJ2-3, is DSGVTQTPKHLITATGQRVTLRCSPRSGDLSVYWYQQSLDQGLQFLIQYYNGEERAKGNILERFSAQQFPDLHSELNLSSLELGDSALYFCASSGLADTQYFGPGTRLTVL.